The 9 T cell receptor beta chains listed next were all sequenced from one sample in a study of monozygotic twins with inflammatory bowel disease. TCRdb derives one entry per CDR3 protein from the 5' RACE reads, leaving out DNA. This listing includes about 330,000 distinct CDR3 sequences. The source material was blood. The receptors were gathered from a human donor with ulcerative colitis or Crohn's disease, or a healthy co-twin of an affected twin (not recorded which).

The chain carries TRBV5-1 and TRBJ1-1; there is no DNA to check the TCRdb D call of TRBD1. Germline V gene lookup returns CDR1 SGHRS and CDR2 YFSETQ. The CDR3 runs to 16 residues. The CDR3 region is CASSPARSHPDTEAFF.

This chain uses TRBV15 with TRBJ1-3; with no DNA, the TCRdb D assignment of TRBD1 cannot be verified. Germline values: CDR1 LNHNV, CDR2 YYDKDF (reference sequence). This CDR3 has 15 amino acids. The CDR3 protein is CATSRNRGTGNTIYF.

This sequence joins TRBV4-2 and TRBJ1-6. The CDR3 has 14 amino acids. From germline, CDR1 is LGHNA and CDR2 YNFKEQ. This CDR3 reads CASSQAQGNSPLHF.

V is TRBV28 and J is TRBJ2-1; the D call from TCRdb, TRBD1, cannot be confirmed without DNA. Germline assignment: CDR1 MDHEN and CDR2 SYDVKM. The CDR3 runs to 15 residues. This CDR3 is CASSSARQGSSEQFF.

V and J are TRBV5-4 and TRBJ2-3. Germline V gene sequence: CDR1 SGHNT, CDR2 YYREEE (reference sequence). This CDR3 is 16 amino acids long. The CDR3 sequence is CASSYWVAASTDTQYF. The whole variable domain, filled in from reference TRBV5-4 and TRBJ2-3, reads ETGVTQSPTHLIKTRGQQVTLRCSSQSGHNTVSWYQQALGQGPQFIFQYYREEENGRGNFPPRFSGLQFPNYSSELNVNALELDDSALYLCASSYWVAASTDTQYFGPGTRLTVL.

The chain recombines TRBV12-3 or TRBV12-4 with TRBJ2-2. The CDR3 sequence is 14 residues long. The chain's CDR3 is CASSLWVNTGELFF.

CDR3 sequence: CASSPGQLSTDTQYF. The V and J genes are TRBV5-1 and TRBJ2-3; the D gene TCRdb calls, TRBD1, cannot be checked with no DNA. The CDR3 spans 15 residues. Looked up from germline, CDR1 is SGHRS and CDR2 is YFSETQ.

The rearrangement uses TRBV4-3 and TRBJ2-4; there is no DNA to check the TCRdb D call of TRBD1. Germline V gene sequence: CDR1 LGHNA, CDR2 YSLEER. This CDR3 spans 18 amino acids. The CDR3 sequence is CASSQEFTLGGGKNIQYF.

CDR3 amino acids: CATNQRSYEQYF. The rearrangement links TRBV28 to TRBJ2-7. CDR1 and CDR2 (germline): MDHEN, SYDVKM. CDR3 length: 12 amino acids.